These T cell receptor beta chains were read from a single sample in a study of lymphopenia after photon versus proton radiotherapy. Produced via immunoSEQ multiplex PCR; TCRdb's table is partial and in-frame only. The sample includes about 35,000 clones, about 93% of them seen just once. Source: peripheral blood, taken from a patient treated with photon-based radiotherapy. The receptors here all came from a man in his sixties with cholangiocarcinoma. Both conserved end residues are part of each CDR3. The D gene is left open where the match is weak. Clone size is not always given. Where it is, it says once, few, many or a class for expanded clones.

clone_size: .
d_call: .
j_call: TRBJ2-1
v_call: TRBV5-1
cdr3_nt: TGCGCCAGCAGCGGACGGGACAGAGAGGAGGGTTACAATGAGCAGTTCTTC
cdr3_aa: CASSGRDREEGYNEQFF

clone_size: .
d_call: .
j_call: TRBJ2-7
v_call: TRBV4-1
cdr3_nt: TGCGCCAGCAGCCAAGATCTTGGGAGGGGGGCCTACGAGCAGTACTTC
cdr3_aa: CASSQDLGRGAYEQYF

clone_size: .
d_call: TRBD1
j_call: TRBJ1-3
v_call: TRBV12-5
cdr3_nt: TGTGCTACCCAGGGGGCCCTTCCGGGAAACACCATATATTTT
cdr3_aa: CATQGALPGNTIYF

clone_size: .
d_call: .
j_call: TRBJ2-1
v_call: TRBV6-6
cdr3_nt: TGTGCCAGCAGTTACGCGATGAATGAGCAGTTCTTC
cdr3_aa: CASSYAMNEQFF

clone_size: .
d_call: .
j_call: TRBJ1-3
v_call: TRBV28
cdr3_nt: TGTGCCAGCAGTATACTACTGGGCAACTCTGGAAACACCATATATTTT
cdr3_aa: CASSILLGNSGNTIYF

clone_size: .
d_call: TRBD1
j_call: TRBJ2-1
v_call: TRBV19
cdr3_nt: TGTGCCAGTAGTGCTGGACAGGGGGCGAAGTTCTTC
cdr3_aa: CASSAGQGAKFF

clone_size: .
d_call: .
j_call: TRBJ2-7
v_call: TRBV4-3
cdr3_nt: TGCGCCAGCAGCCAAGGACACGGGCTGGCGCCTCTGGGGTACGAGCAGTACTTC
cdr3_aa: CASSQGHGLAPLGYEQYF

clone_size: .
d_call: .
j_call: TRBJ1-1
v_call: TRBV28
cdr3_nt: TGTGCCAGCAGTTTCCCTACTGGTGAGCGGGCTGAAGCTTTCTTT
cdr3_aa: CASSFPTGERAEAFF

clone_size: .
d_call: TRBD2
j_call: TRBJ2-3
v_call: TRBV7-3
cdr3_nt: TGTGCCAGCAGCGCGCTAGCGGGGGTAGATACGCAGTATTTT
cdr3_aa: CASSALAGVDTQYF

clone_size: .
d_call: .
j_call: TRBJ2-3
v_call: TRBV21-1
cdr3_nt: TGTGCCAGCAGCAAAGCGCTCCACACGGACACAGATACGCAGTATTTT
cdr3_aa: CASSKALHTDTDTQYF

clone_size: .
d_call: .
j_call: TRBJ2-7
v_call: TRBV5-1
cdr3_nt: TGCGCCAGCGGCTCAGACTTGACGCTCGAGCAGTACTTC
cdr3_aa: CASGSDLTLEQYF

clone_size: .
d_call: TRBD2
j_call: TRBJ2-5
v_call: TRBV5-8
cdr3_nt: TGTGCCAGCAGCTTGGAAGTCGCGGGAGGAAGGGAGACCCAGTACTTC
cdr3_aa: CASSLEVAGGRETQYF

clone_size: .
d_call: .
j_call: TRBJ1-1
v_call: TRBV7-8
cdr3_nt: TGTGCCAGCAGCTTAGTACGGGGGGTTTACACTGAAGCTTTCTTT
cdr3_aa: CASSLVRGVYTEAFF

clone_size: .
d_call: .
j_call: TRBJ2-2
v_call: TRBV28
cdr3_nt: TGTGCCAGCAGAGAAGGCTTCTTATCCGGGGAGCTGTTTTTT
cdr3_aa: CASREGFLSGELFF

clone_size: .
d_call: TRBD1
j_call: TRBJ1-1
v_call: TRBV5-1
cdr3_nt: TGCGCCAGCAGCAGACAGGGGGACACTGAAGCTTTCTTT
cdr3_aa: CASSRQGDTEAFF

clone_size: .
d_call: .
j_call: TRBJ1-5
v_call: TRBV18
cdr3_nt: TGTGCCAGCTCACCAGGTCCCAGGGCTGACAATCAGCCCCAGCATTTT
cdr3_aa: CASSPGPRADNQPQHF

clone_size: .
d_call: .
j_call: TRBJ1-5
v_call: TRBV27
cdr3_nt: TGTGCCAGCAGTCCCCTCCAGGAGAGCAATCAGCCCCAGCATTTT
cdr3_aa: CASSPLQESNQPQHF

clone_size: .
d_call: .
j_call: TRBJ2-3
v_call: TRBV11-2
cdr3_nt: TGTGCCAGCAGCTTAGATGGCCCACCTACTCCGCATACGCAGTATTTT
cdr3_aa: CASSLDGPPTPHTQYF

clone_size: .
d_call: .
j_call: TRBJ2-7
v_call: TRBV5-1
cdr3_nt: TGCGCCAGCAGCTCCCAGGGGAGAATCGACGAGCAGTACTTC
cdr3_aa: CASSSQGRIDEQYF

clone_size: .
d_call: .
j_call: TRBJ2-1
v_call: TRBV6-1
cdr3_nt: TGTGCCAGCAGCGATGGGTCGGACTTTGGAGAGCAGTTCTTC
cdr3_aa: CASSDGSDFGEQFF

clone_size: .
d_call: TRBD1
j_call: TRBJ1-2
v_call: TRBV6-5
cdr3_nt: TGTGCCAGCACCCCAGGGACAGCGAACTATGGCTACACCTTC
cdr3_aa: CASTPGTANYGYTF

clone_size: .
d_call: .
j_call: TRBJ1-5
v_call: TRBV6-5
cdr3_nt: TGTGCCAGCAGTCAACCTAATCAGCCCCAGCATTTT
cdr3_aa: CASSQPNQPQHF

clone_size: .
d_call: .
j_call: TRBJ1-4
v_call: TRBV18
cdr3_nt: TGTGCCAGCTCTTTGACATCGACTAATGAAAAACTGTTTTTT
cdr3_aa: CASSLTSTNEKLFF

clone_size: .
d_call: .
j_call: TRBJ1-2
v_call: TRBV6-7
cdr3_nt: TGTGCCAGCAGTCCCGTCACAGGGTCGGGGAGCTATGGCTACACCTTC
cdr3_aa: CASSPVTGSGSYGYTF

clone_size: .
d_call: TRBD1
j_call: TRBJ2-3
v_call: TRBV28
cdr3_nt: TGTGCCAGCAGTTTAACAGGGGAGGATACGCAGTATTTT
cdr3_aa: CASSLTGEDTQYF

clone_size: .
d_call: .
j_call: TRBJ2-7
v_call: TRBV10-1
cdr3_nt: TGCGCCAGCAGTGAGGGGCCCTACGGACAGACCTACGAGCAGTACTTC
cdr3_aa: CASSEGPYGQTYEQYF

clone_size: .
d_call: .
j_call: TRBJ1-2
v_call: TRBV11-3
cdr3_nt: TGTGCCAGCAGCCCGGACCGAAACTATGGCTACACCTTC
cdr3_aa: CASSPDRNYGYTF

clone_size: .
d_call: TRBD2
j_call: TRBJ2-1
v_call: TRBV28
cdr3_nt: TGTGCCAGCAGTTTGCTTTTCAGCGGGGCCCACAATGAGCAGTTCTTC
cdr3_aa: CASSLLFSGAHNEQFF

clone_size: .
d_call: TRBD1
j_call: TRBJ2-7
v_call: TRBV29-1
cdr3_nt: TGCAGCGCCCAAGGCAGGGGGCGAACGTTCTACGAGCAGTACTTC
cdr3_aa: CSAQGRGRTFYEQYF

clone_size: .
d_call: .
j_call: TRBJ2-7
v_call: TRBV2
cdr3_nt: TGTGCCAGCAGCCCACAGGGAATCTACGAGCAGTACTTC
cdr3_aa: CASSPQGIYEQYF

clone_size: .
d_call: TRBD2
j_call: TRBJ2-3
v_call: TRBV7-9
cdr3_nt: TGTGCCAGCAGCTTACAGCGGGGCGGCACAGATACGCAGTATTTT
cdr3_aa: CASSLQRGGTDTQYF

clone_size: .
d_call: TRBD2
j_call: TRBJ2-1
v_call: TRBV11-2
cdr3_nt: TGTGCCAGCAGCTTAGTCGCTAGCGGGGAGGGTGAGCAGTTCTTC
cdr3_aa: CASSLVASGEGEQFF

clone_size: few
d_call: .
j_call: TRBJ2-7
v_call: TRBV6-4
cdr3_nt: TGTGCCAGCAGACGGAAACAGGGCGAGCAGTACTTC
cdr3_aa: CASRRKQGEQYF

clone_size: once
d_call: .
j_call: TRBJ1-3
v_call: TRBV2
cdr3_nt: TGTGCCAGCAGTGTCGGGGGCAGTGGTGGAAACACCATATATTTT
cdr3_aa: CASSVGGSGGNTIYF